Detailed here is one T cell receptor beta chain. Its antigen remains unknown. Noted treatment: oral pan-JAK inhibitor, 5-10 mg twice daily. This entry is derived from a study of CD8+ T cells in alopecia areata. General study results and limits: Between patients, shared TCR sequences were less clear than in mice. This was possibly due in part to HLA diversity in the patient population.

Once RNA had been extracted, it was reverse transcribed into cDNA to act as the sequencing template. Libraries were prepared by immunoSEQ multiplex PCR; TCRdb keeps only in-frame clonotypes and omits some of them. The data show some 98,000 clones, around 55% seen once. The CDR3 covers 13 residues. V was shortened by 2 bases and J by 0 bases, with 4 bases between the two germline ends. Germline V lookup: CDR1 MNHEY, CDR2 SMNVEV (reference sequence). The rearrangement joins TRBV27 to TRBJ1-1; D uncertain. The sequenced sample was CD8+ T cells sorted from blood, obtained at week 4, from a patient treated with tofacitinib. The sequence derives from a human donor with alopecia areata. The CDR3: CASSLKVNTEAFF. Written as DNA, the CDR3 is TGTGCCAGCAGTTTAAAGGTGAACACTGAAGCTTTCTTT.